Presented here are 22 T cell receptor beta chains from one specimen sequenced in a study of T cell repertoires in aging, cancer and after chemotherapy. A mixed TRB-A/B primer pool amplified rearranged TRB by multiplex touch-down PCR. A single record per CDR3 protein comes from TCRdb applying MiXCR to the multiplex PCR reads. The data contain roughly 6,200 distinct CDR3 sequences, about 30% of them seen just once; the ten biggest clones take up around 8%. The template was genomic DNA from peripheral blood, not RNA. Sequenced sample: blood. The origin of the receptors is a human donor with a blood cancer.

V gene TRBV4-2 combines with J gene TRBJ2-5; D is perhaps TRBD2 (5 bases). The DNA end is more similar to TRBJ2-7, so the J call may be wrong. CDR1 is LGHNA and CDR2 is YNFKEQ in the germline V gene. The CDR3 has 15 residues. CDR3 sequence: CASSQVGEGLSEQYF. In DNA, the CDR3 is TGTGCCAGCAGCCAAGTAGGTGAAGGACTTAGCGAGCAGTACTTC.

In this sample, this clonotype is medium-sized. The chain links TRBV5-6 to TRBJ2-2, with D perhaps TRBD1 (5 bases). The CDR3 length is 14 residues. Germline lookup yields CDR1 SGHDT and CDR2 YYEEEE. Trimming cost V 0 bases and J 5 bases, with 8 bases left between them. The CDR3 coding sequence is TGTGCCAGCAGCTTGGGGACACTAACCGGGGAGCTGTTTTTT. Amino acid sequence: CASSLGTLTGELFF.

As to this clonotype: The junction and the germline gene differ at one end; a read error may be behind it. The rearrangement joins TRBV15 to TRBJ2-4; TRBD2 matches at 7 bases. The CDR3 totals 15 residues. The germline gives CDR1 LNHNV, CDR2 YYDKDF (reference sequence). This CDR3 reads CTTSSVPGLTNIQYF. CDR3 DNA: TGTACCACCAGCAGTGTACCGGGACTAACTAACATTCAGTACTTC.

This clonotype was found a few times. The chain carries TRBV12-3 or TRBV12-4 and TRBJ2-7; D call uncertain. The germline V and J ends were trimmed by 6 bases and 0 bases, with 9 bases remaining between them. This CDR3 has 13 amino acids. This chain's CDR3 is CASRPGLSYEQYF. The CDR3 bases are TGTGCCAGCAGACCGGGCCTCTCCTACGAGCAGTACTTC.

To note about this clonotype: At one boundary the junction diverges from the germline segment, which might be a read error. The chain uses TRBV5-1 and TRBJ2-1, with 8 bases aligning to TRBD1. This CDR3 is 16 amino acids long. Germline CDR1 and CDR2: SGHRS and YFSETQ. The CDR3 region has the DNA TGCGCCAGCAGCTTGGATCCACAGGGGGTGGGAAATGGGCAGTTCTTC. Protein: CASSLDPQGVGNGQFF. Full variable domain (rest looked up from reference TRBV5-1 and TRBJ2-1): KAGVTQTPRYLIKTRGQQVTLSCSPISGHRSVSWYQQTPGQGLQFLFEYFSETQRNKGNFPGRFSGRQFSNSRSEMNVSTLELGDSALYLCASSLDPQGVGNGQFFGPGTRLTVL.

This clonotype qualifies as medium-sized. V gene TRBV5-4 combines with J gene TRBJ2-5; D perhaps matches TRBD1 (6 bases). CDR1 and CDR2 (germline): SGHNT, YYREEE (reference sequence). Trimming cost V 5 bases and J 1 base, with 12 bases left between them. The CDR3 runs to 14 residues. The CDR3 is CASSITRGQETQYF. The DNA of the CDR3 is TGTGCCAGCAGTATCACCAGGGGCCAAGAGACCCAGTACTTC.

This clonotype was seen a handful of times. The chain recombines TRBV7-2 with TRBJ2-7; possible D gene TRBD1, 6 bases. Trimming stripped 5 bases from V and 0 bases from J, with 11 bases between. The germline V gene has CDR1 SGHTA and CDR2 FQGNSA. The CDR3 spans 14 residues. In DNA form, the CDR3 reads TGTGCCAGCAGCCGACAGGAGAGCTCCTACGAGCAGTACTTC. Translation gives CASSRQESSYEQYF.

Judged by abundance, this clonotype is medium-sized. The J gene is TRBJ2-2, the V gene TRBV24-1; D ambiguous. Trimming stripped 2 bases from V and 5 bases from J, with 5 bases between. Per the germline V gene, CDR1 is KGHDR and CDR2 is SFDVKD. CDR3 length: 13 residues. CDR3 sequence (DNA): TGTGCCACCAGTGATTGGAGTACCGGGGAGCTGTTTTTT. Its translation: CATSDWSTGELFF.

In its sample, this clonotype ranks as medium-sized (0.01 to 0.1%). The CDR3 DNA sequence: TGTGCCAGCAGCTTGGCCACAGGGGGTAGGGAGACCCAGTACTTC. This sequence encodes CASSLATGGRETQYF. V gene TRBV5-4 combines with J gene TRBJ2-5; 8 bases are a match to TRBD1. After removal of 0 bases from V and 5 bases from J, the junction contained 6 bases not matched to a gene. Per the germline V gene, CDR1 is SGHNT and CDR2 is YYREEE (reference sequence). CDR3 length: 15 residues.

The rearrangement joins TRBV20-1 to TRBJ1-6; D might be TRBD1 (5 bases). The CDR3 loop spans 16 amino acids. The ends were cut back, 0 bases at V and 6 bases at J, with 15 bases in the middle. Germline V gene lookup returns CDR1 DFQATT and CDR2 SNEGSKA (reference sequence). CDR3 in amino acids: CSARDLQGASNSPLHF. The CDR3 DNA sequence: TGCAGTGCTAGAGACCTCCAAGGGGCTTCTAATTCACCCCTCCACTTT.

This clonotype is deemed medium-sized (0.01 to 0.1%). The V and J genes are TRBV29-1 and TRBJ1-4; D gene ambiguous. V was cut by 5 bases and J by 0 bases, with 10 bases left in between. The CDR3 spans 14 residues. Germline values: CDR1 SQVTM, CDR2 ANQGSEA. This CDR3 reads CSVSGGATNEKLFF. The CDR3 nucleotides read TGCAGCGTTAGCGGCGGTGCAACTAATGAAAAACTGTTTTTT.

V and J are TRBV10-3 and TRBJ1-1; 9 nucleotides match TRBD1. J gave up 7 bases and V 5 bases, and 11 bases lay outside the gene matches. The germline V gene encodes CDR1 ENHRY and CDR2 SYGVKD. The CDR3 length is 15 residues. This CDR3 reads CAISKGGQGGNEAFF. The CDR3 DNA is TGTGCCATCAGTAAGGGGGGACAGGGCGGTAATGAAGCTTTCTTT.

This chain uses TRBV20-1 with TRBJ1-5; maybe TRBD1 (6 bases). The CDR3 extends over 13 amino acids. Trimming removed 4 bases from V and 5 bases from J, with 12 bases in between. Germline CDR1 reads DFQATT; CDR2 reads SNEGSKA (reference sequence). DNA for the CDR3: TGCAGTGCTAATCAGGGGTTCGATCAGCCCCAGCATTTT. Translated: CSANQGFDQPQHF.

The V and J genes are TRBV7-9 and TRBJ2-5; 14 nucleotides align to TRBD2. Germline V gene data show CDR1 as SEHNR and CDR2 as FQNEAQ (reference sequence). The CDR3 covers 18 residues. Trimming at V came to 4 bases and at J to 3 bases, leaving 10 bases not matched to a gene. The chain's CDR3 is CASSYGTSGSFIEETQYF. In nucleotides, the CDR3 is TGTGCCAGCAGCTATGGGACTAGCGGGAGTTTTATCGAAGAGACCCAGTACTTC.

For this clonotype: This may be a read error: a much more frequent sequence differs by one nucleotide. The CDR3 here is CASNFDRGTETQYF. In DNA, the CDR3 is TGTGCCAGCAACTTTGACAGGGGGACAGAGACCCAGTACTTC. The V and J genes are TRBV5-4 and TRBJ2-5, with 9 bases aligning to TRBD1. The V and J ends lost 6 bases and 4 bases, in that order; junction bases with no gene match: 7. The germline V gene encodes CDR1 SGHNT and CDR2 YYREEE (reference sequence). The CDR3 length is 14 residues.

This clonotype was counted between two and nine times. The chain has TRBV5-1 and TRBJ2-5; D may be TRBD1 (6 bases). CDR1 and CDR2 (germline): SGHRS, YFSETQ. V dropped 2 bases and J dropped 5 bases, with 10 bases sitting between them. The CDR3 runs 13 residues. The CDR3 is CASSLGRGETQYF. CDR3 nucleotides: TGCGCCAGCAGCTTAGGCAGGGGCGAGACCCAGTACTTC.

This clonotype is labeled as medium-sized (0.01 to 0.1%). The CDR3 reads CASSEAPSSGPYDEQFF. In DNA, the CDR3 is TGTGCCAGCAGTGAAGCTCCGTCTAGCGGCCCGTACGATGAGCAGTTCTTC. This chain connects TRBV6-1 to TRBJ2-1; 7 bases match TRBD2. V dropped 0 bases and J dropped 8; count of bases not matched to a gene: 13. Germline CDR1 MNHNS, CDR2 SASEGT. The CDR3 is 17 residues long.

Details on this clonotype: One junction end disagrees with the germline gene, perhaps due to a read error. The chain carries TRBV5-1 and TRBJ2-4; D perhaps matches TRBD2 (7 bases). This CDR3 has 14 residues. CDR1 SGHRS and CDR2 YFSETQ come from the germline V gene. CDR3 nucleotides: TGTGCCAGCAGCTCCTTAGGGGGGGAGGGCATTCAGTACTTC. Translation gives CASSSLGGEGIQYF.

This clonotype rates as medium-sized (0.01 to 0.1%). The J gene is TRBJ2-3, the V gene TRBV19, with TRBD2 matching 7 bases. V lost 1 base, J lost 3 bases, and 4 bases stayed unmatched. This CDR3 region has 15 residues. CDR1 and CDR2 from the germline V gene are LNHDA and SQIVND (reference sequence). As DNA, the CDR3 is TGTGCCAGTAGTATAGGCGGGAGTCGGACAGATACGCAGTATTTT. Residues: CASSIGGSRTDTQYF.

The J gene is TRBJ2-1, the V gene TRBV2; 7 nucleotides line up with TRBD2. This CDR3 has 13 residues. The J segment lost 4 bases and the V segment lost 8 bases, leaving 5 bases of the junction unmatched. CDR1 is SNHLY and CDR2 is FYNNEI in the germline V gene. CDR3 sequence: CASQREPYNEQFF. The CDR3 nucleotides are TGTGCCAGCCAGCGGGAACCTTACAATGAGCAGTTCTTC.

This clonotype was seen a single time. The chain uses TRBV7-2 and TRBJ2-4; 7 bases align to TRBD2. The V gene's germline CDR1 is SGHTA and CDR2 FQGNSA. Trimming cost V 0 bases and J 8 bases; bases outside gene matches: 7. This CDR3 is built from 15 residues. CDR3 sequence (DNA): TGTGCCAGCAGCTTAGCCGGGACTAACGGGGACATTCAGTACTTC. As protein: CASSLAGTNGDIQYF.

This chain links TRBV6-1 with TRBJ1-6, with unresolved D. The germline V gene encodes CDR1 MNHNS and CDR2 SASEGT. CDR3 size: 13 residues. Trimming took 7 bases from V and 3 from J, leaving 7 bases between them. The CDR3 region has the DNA TGTGCCAGCAAAACAGACTATAATTCACCCCTCCACTTT. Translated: CASKTDYNSPLHF.